This passage covers 9 T cell receptor beta chains from one sample sequenced in a study of blood T cell repertoires in COVID-19. Assay: immunoSEQ multiplex PCR; the TCRdb copy retains only in-frame clones and omits some. The sample has about 320,000 clones; 85% are singletons. The sample was peripheral blood. The receptors derive from a human donor in a cohort sampled during active COVID-19.

In this sample, this clone turned up once. The rearrangement links TRBV24-1 to TRBJ1-2, with 10 positions matching TRBD1. CDR1 and CDR2 from the germline V gene are KGHDR and SFDVKD. The trim removed 7 bases at V and 6 bases at J, leaving 4 bases unmatched. CDR3 length: 13 residues. The CDR3 reads CATSGQGVDGYTF. The DNA of the CDR3 is TGTGCCACCAGCGGACAGGGGGTCGATGGCTACACCTTC.

The chain couples TRBV5-4 to TRBJ2-3; D not certain. The CDR3 is made up of 17 amino acids. Per germline, CDR1 SGHNT and CDR2 YYREEE (reference sequence). V lost 4 bases to trimming and J lost 7 bases, with 25 bases between them. The CDR3 DNA reads as TGTGCCAGCAGCCAAAAAAAACAATTAGGAGCCATAAATACGCAGTATTTT. As protein: CASSQKKQLGAINTQYF. The whole variable domain, filled in from reference TRBV5-4 and TRBJ2-3, reads ETGVTQSPTHLIKTRGQQVTLRCSSQSGHNTVSWYQQALGQGPQFIFQYYREEENGRGNFPPRFSGLQFPNYSSELNVNALELDDSALYLCASSQKKQLGAINTQYFGPGTRLTVL.

To note about this clone: Other nucleotide sequences from this sample produce the same CDR3. The chain has TRBV7-9 and TRBJ1-3; D is ambiguous. V shed 5 bases and J shed 0 bases, with 8 bases lying between them. The CDR3 totals 14 residues. Germline values: CDR1 SEHNR, CDR2 FQNEAQ (reference sequence). The CDR3, as DNA: TGTGCCAGCAGCCCCACAGACTCTGGAAACACCATATATTTT. The encoded protein is CASSPTDSGNTIYF.

This rearrangement joins TRBV10-3 to TRBJ1-2, with 8 bases identical to TRBD1. V shed 7 bases and J 4 bases; nucleotides not matched to a gene: 8. This CDR3 spans 14 amino acids. Germline V lookup: CDR1 ENHRY, CDR2 SYGVKD. The CDR3 loop reads CAIKSTGEAYGYTF. In nucleotides, the CDR3 is TGTGCCATCAAATCGACAGGGGAAGCCTATGGCTACACCTTC.

V and J are TRBV5-6 and TRBJ1-4; 8 bases line up with TRBD1. After removal of 4 bases from V and 7 bases from J, the junction contained 9 bases not matched to a gene. The V gene's germline CDR1 is SGHDT and CDR2 YYEEEE. The CDR3 spans 15 residues. The CDR3 is CASSKTGGNFEKLFF. The CDR3 bases are TGTGCCAGCAGCAAAACAGGGGGTAATTTTGAAAAACTGTTTTTT.

The chain links TRBV11-2 to TRBJ2-1; 8 nucleotides agree with TRBD2. Losses at the gene ends were 4 bases for V and 2 bases for J; bases not matched to a gene: 7. The CDR3 has 16 amino acids. CDR1 and CDR2 (germline): SGHAT, FQNNGV. The CDR3 DNA reads as TGTGCCAGCAGCTACGGGAGGGGTTTTGCCTACAATGAGCAGTTCTTC. This encodes CASSYGRGFAYNEQFF. The full variable domain, with the rest looked up from reference TRBV11-2 and TRBJ2-1, is EAGVAQSPRYKIIEKRQSVAFWCNPISGHATLYWYQQILGQGPKLLIQFQNNGVVDDSQLPKDRFSAERLKGVDSTLKIQPAKLEDSAVYLCASSYGRGFAYNEQFFGPGTRLTVL.

This chain connects TRBV27 to TRBJ1-4; a weak D match, TRBD1 (6 bases). Germline V gene data show CDR1 as MNHEY and CDR2 as SMNVEV (reference sequence). The ends were cut back, 5 bases at V and 3 bases at J, with 10 bases in the middle. The CDR3 length is 14 residues. Here the CDR3 reads CASSPQGSNEKLFF. As DNA, the CDR3 is TGTGCCAGCAGTCCGCAGGGGTCTAATGAAAAACTGTTTTTT.

The chain uses TRBV5-1 and TRBJ1-3; 9 bases map to TRBD1. Germline assignment: CDR1 SGHRS and CDR2 YFSETQ. The CDR3 runs to 15 residues. Trimming at V came to 3 bases and at J to 2 bases, leaving 3 bases not matched to a gene. The CDR3 loop is CASSSTGGAGNTIYF. CDR3 nucleotide sequence: TGCGCCAGCAGCTCAACAGGGGGCGCTGGAAACACCATATATTTT.

This clone was detected only a few times. The chain is built from TRBV7-8 and TRBJ2-7; D perhaps matches TRBD2 (5 bases). The germline CDR1 and CDR2 sequences are SGHVS and FQNEAQ. V lost 1 base to trimming and J lost 5 bases, with 6 bases between them. The CDR3 length is 12 residues. In DNA form, the CDR3 reads TGTGCCAGCAGCTTAGGGCGGGACGAGCAGTACTTC. Amino acid sequence: CASSLGRDEQYF.